One and the same sample provided the 23 T cell receptor beta chains below, sequenced in a study of vaccination effects on CD4 cells after COVID-19. No antigen is known for these receptors. Some clones are missing from TCRdb's copy, which holds only in-frame ones; the method was immunoSEQ multiplex PCR. The sample records about 27,000 clones, 83% being singletons. With the ViraFEST assay, the study expanded antigen-specific CD4+ T cells using viral peptide pools, then sequenced them. Isolating CD4+ T cells followed less than 11 days of culture. Two-dose vaccination with either BNT162b2 or mRNA-1273 was given to the participants. The material sequenced was CD4+ T cells from PBMCs cultured with HCoV-NL63 spike peptides, taken after COVID-19 vaccination. Every receptor here comes from a human donor who received a COVID-19 vaccine. Some clones in this sample may be carry-over from other donors' samples.

The chain uses TRBV6-6 and TRBJ2-6, with D maybe TRBD1 (5 bases). Trimming removed 4 bases from V and 3 bases from J, with 10 bases in between. From germline, CDR1 is MNHNY and CDR2 SVGAGI (reference sequence). The CDR3 length is 15 residues. CDR3 residues: CASSLGEGGANVLTF. The CDR3 DNA is TGTGCCAGCAGTTTAGGGGAAGGTGGGGCCAACGTCCTGACTTTC.

The chain is built from TRBV20-1 and TRBJ1-5; D uncertain. Trimming pared 3 bases from V and 3 bases from J, leaving 9 bases between. The CDR3 consists of 13 residues. Germline CDR1 and CDR2: DFQATT and SNEGSKA (reference sequence). The CDR3 coding sequence is TGCAGTGCTAGTTCCGGAATCAATCAGCCCCAGCATTTT. Translation: CSASSGINQPQHF.

This clone was seen a single time. J is TRBJ1-2 and V is TRBV24-1; D is unresolved. Germline V gene data show CDR1 as KGHDR and CDR2 as SFDVKD. Trimming took off 7 bases at V and 8 bases at J, with 13 bases between the two ends. The CDR3 has 12 residues. Here the CDR3 reads CATSDKVGGYTF. The CDR3 DNA reads as TGTGCCACCAGCGACAAGGTGGGCGGCTACACCTTC.

The chain links TRBV6-5 to TRBJ2-1; 9 bases align to TRBD1. The CDR3 totals 15 residues. The V gene end was trimmed by 5 bases and the J gene end by 0 bases; junction bases not matched to a gene: 2. Germline V gives CDR1 MNHEY, CDR2 SVGAGI. CDR3 sequence: CASSQGQGSYNEQFF. In DNA form, the CDR3 reads TGTGCCAGCAGTCAGGGACAGGGCTCCTACAATGAGCAGTTCTTC.

This clone is a singleton in its sample. The J gene is TRBJ1-5, the V gene TRBV6-5; possible D gene TRBD1, 6 bases. The CDR3 is 14 amino acids. Germline values: CDR1 MNHEY, CDR2 SVGAGI. V was trimmed by 6 bases and J by 2 bases, leaving 11 bases between them. The CDR3 reads CASRPTGRNQPQHF. In DNA, the CDR3 is TGTGCCAGCAGACCGACAGGACGCAATCAGCCCCAGCATTTT.

This chain's CDR3 is CASSFQGVEETQYF. CDR3 nucleotides: TGCGCCAGCAGCTTTCAGGGAGTGGAAGAGACCCAGTACTTC. The rearrangement joins TRBV5-1 to TRBJ2-5; either TRBD1 or TRBD2 may fit D (5 bases each). Looked up from germline, CDR1 is SGHRS and CDR2 is YFSETQ. The V and J ends lost 2 bases and 3 bases respectively, with 11 bases between them. The CDR3 is 14 residues long.

This clone has a single count. The chain links TRBV2 to TRBJ2-2; unclear D gene. The CDR3 covers 15 residues. From germline, CDR1 is SNHLY and CDR2 FYNNEI. With 6 bases removed from V and 1 base from J, the gap between germline ends came to 12 bases. The CDR3 nucleotides are TGTGCCAGCAGCCTGAACCGAGGGAACACCGGGGAGCTGTTTTTT. It encodes CASSLNRGNTGELFF.

The gene calls are TRBV20-1 and TRBJ1-2, with D uncertain. Trimming shortened V by 5 bases and J by 6 bases, and 7 bases separated the two germline ends. CDR1 DFQATT and CDR2 SNEGSKA come from the germline V gene (reference sequence). The CDR3 has 10 amino acids. In DNA, the CDR3 is TGCAGTGCTGCCATCAATGGCTACACCTTC. This translates into CSAAINGYTF.

This chain connects TRBV9 to TRBJ2-3; 15 bases align to TRBD2. Germline CDR1 SGDLS, CDR2 YYNGEE. The CDR3 consists of 16 residues. The V gene end was trimmed by 4 bases and the J gene end by 5 bases; junction bases not matched to a gene: 5. CDR3 coding DNA: TGTGCCAGCAGCCCCGGACTAGCGGGGGGGCAAGATACGCAGTATTTT. Translating gives CASSPGLAGGQDTQYF.

CDR3 DNA sequence: TGCGCCAGCAGCCCGCACGGGACGGGCCAAGAGACCCAGTACTTC. Translation: CASSPHGTGQETQYF. The chain employs TRBV4-1 and TRBJ2-5; either TRBD1 or TRBD2 may supply D (5 bases each). The CDR3 is 15 amino acids. CDR1 MGHRA and CDR2 YSYEKL come from the germline V gene. V was trimmed by 4 bases and J by 1 base, leaving 13 bases between them.

V is TRBV5-1 and J is TRBJ1-1, with TRBD1 as a possible D gene (5 bases). Trimming removed 4 bases from V and 5 bases from J, with 12 bases in between. The CDR3 sequence is 13 residues long. Germline values: CDR1 SGHRS, CDR2 YFSETQ. The CDR3 loop is CASSQDGGTEAFF. The CDR3 DNA follows: TGCGCCAGCAGCCAGGACGGGGGAACTGAAGCTTTCTTT. Drawing the rest from reference TRBV5-1 and TRBJ1-1, the complete variable domain is KAGVTQTPRYLIKTRGQQVTLSCSPISGHRSVSWYQQTPGQGLQFLFEYFSETQRNKGNFPGRFSGRQFSNSRSEMNVSTLELGDSALYLCASSQDGGTEAFFGQGTRLTVV.

J is TRBJ2-3 and V is TRBV20-1, with 7 bases lining up with TRBD2. The J segment lost 1 base and the V segment lost 3 bases, leaving 4 bases of the junction unmatched. Germline CDR1 and CDR2: DFQATT and SNEGSKA (reference sequence). This CDR3 spans 14 amino acids. CDR3 sequence (DNA): TGCAGTGCTAGTCTGGCGGGGGGCACAGATACGCAGTATTTT. This translates into CSASLAGGTDTQYF.

The DNA for the CDR3 is TGTGCCAGCTCACCAATGTTGGCAGAGACCCAGTACTTC. Amino acids: CASSPMLAETQYF. The V call is TRBV18, the J call TRBJ2-5; the D is unclear. The ends were cut back, 2 bases at V and 4 bases at J, with 8 bases in the middle. The length of the CDR3 is 13 residues. Germline CDR1 reads KGHSH; CDR2 reads LQKENI.

The chain joins TRBV4-2 to TRBJ2-5; the match to TRBD2 covers 13 bases. The CDR3 loop spans 16 amino acids. Germline V gene sequence: CDR1 LGHNA, CDR2 YNFKEQ. V gave up 4 bases and J gave up 3 bases; unmatched junction bases: 5. The CDR3 loop reads CASSPWTSGGKETQYF. The DNA for the CDR3 is TGTGCCAGCAGCCCCTGGACTAGCGGGGGCAAAGAGACCCAGTACTTC.

The chain couples TRBV12-3 or TRBV12-4 to TRBJ1-1, with D tentatively TRBD1 (5 bases). The CDR3 is 12 residues long. Trimming removed 6 bases at V and 5 bases at J, with 10 bases between. The CDR3 sequence is CASSAGYTEAFF. CDR3 nucleotides: TGTGCCAGCAGCGCAGGGTATACTGAAGCTTTCTTT.

This chain joins TRBV12-5 and TRBJ2-5, with TRBD2 matching over 10 bases. The V and J ends lost 3 bases and 5 bases, in that order; junction bases with no gene match: 6. This CDR3 is built from 15 residues. In germline, CDR1 is LGHNT, CDR2 FRNRAP. The CDR3 DNA sequence: TGTGCTAGTGGTTTTAAAGCGGGGGGGTTTGAGACCCAGTACTTC. Its translation: CASGFKAGGFETQYF.

This chain uses TRBV7-9 with TRBJ2-1; D not certain. V was clipped by 0 bases and J by 2 bases, with 8 bases between them. This CDR3 region has 15 residues. CDR1 is SEHNR, CDR2 FQNEAQ, per germline (reference sequence). The CDR3 protein is CASSLAAITYNEQFF. The CDR3 DNA reads as TGTGCCAGCAGCTTAGCCGCGATAACCTACAATGAGCAGTTCTTC.

The chain is built from TRBV3-1 (or the pseudogene TRBV3-2) and TRBJ2-1; 12 bases agree with TRBD2. J gave up 6 bases and V 2 bases, and 2 bases lay outside the gene matches. CDR3 length equals 15 residues. CDR1 and CDR2 from the germline V gene are LGHDT and YNNKEL (reference sequence). CDR3: CASSQPSGGGNEQFF. In DNA, the CDR3 is TGTGCCAGCAGCCAACCTAGCGGGGGGGGCAATGAGCAGTTCTTC.

This clone was picked up one time. The chain has TRBV5-1 and TRBJ2-3; 8 nucleotides match TRBD2. CDR1 and CDR2 from the germline V gene are SGHRS and YFSETQ. V was clipped by 0 bases and J by 4 bases; unmatched bases: 7. The CDR3 loop spans 16 amino acids. The CDR3 here is CASSLELAATADTQYF. DNA for the CDR3: TGCGCCAGCAGCTTGGAACTAGCGGCGACTGCAGATACGCAGTATTTT. The full variable domain, completed using reference TRBV5-1 and TRBJ2-3, is KAGVTQTPRYLIKTRGQQVTLSCSPISGHRSVSWYQQTPGQGLQFLFEYFSETQRNKGNFPGRFSGRQFSNSRSEMNVSTLELGDSALYLCASSLELAATADTQYFGPGTRLTVL.

This clone came up once. The chain recombines TRBV9 with TRBJ2-5; a possible D gene is TRBD2 (5 bases). Trimming left V 4 bases short and J 3 bases short, with 16 bases between. Germline loops: CDR1 SGDLS, CDR2 YYNGEE. The CDR3 is made up of 15 amino acids. CDR3 in DNA: TGTGCCAGCAGCTCCTCTCCGAGGGCAGAAGAGACCCAGTACTTC. Translation gives CASSSSPRAEETQYF.

The rearrangement joins TRBV30 to TRBJ2-2; D perhaps matches TRBD1 (6 bases). The CDR3 loop spans 15 amino acids. CDR1 and CDR2 (germline): GTSNPN, SVGIG (reference sequence). This CDR3 is CARSTQGIGTGELFF. The CDR3 region has the DNA TGTGCTCGGAGCACGCAGGGGATTGGCACCGGGGAGCTGTTTTTT.

The chain is built from TRBV28 and TRBJ2-7, with 7 positions matching TRBD1. J gave up 0 bases and V 3 bases, and 5 bases lay outside the gene matches. Germline CDR1 MDHEN, CDR2 SYDVKM. The CDR3 runs to 15 residues. CDR3 amino acids: CASSFAGGSSYEQYV. The DNA for the CDR3 is TGTGCCAGCAGTTTTGCAGGGGGAAGCTCCTACGAGCAGTACGTC.

This clone appeared a few times. V and J are TRBV5-1 and TRBJ1-1; D is perhaps TRBD1 (5 bases). Germline CDR1 reads SGHRS; CDR2 reads YFSETQ. The CDR3 extends over 14 amino acids. Trimming pared 2 bases from V and 3 bases from J, leaving 11 bases between. DNA for the CDR3: TGCGCCAGCAGCTTCGCCGGGGCTGACACTGAAGCTTTCTTT. It codes for CASSFAGADTEAFF. Based on the CDR3 plus reference TRBV5-1 and TRBJ1-1, the full variable domain is KAGVTQTPRYLIKTRGQQVTLSCSPISGHRSVSWYQQTPGQGLQFLFEYFSETQRNKGNFPGRFSGRQFSNSRSEMNVSTLELGDSALYLCASSFAGADTEAFFGQGTRLTVV.